This record concerns one T cell receptor (beta chain) sequence. This entry belongs to a study of cytomegalovirus exposure and HLA in healthy donors. The CDR3 has 12 amino acids. Per germline, CDR1 SGHAT and CDR2 FQDESV (reference sequence). With 2 bases removed from V and 5 bases from J, the gap between germline ends came to 4 bases. Both 60 Vbeta primers and 13 Jbeta primers went into the PCR. TCRdb's table, derived via immunoSEQ multiplex PCR, lists solely in-frame clones and lacks some. In the table there are around 36,000 clones, approximately 80% of which are singletons. The source is a woman aged 40 to 50 in good health and CMV-seronegative. The sequencing sample was made of PBMCs. V gene TRBV11-1 combines with J gene TRBJ2-1; D unclear. CDR3 sequence reads: CASSLQDNEQFF. The CDR3 region has the DNA TGTGCCAGCAGCTTACAGGACAATGAGCAGTTCTTC.